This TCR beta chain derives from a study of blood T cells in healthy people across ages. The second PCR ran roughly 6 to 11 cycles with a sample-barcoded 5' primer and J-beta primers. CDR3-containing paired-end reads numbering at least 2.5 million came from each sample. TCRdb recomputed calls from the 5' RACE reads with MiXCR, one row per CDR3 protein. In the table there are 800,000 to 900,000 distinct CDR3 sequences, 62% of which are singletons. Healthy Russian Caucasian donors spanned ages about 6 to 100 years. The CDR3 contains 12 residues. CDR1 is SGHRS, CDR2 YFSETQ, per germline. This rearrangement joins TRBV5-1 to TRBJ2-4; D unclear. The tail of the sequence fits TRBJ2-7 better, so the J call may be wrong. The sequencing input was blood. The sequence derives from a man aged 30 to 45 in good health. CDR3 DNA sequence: TGCGCCAGCAAATCATCGGGCTACGAGCAGTACTTC. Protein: CASKSSGYEQYF.